These 26 T cell receptor beta chains came from one sample sequenced in a study of shared clonotypes between healthy human individuals. This table comes from immunoSEQ multiplex PCR, and its TCRdb copy is limited to in-frame clones, with some not included. The sample lists roughly 2 million clones, approximately 94% occurring once. CD8 cells classed as naive were CD45RO-negative and positively selected for CCR7, excluding terminally differentiated effector memory CD45RA+ cells. Sequences were obtained from naive CD8+ T cells sorted from blood. Every receptor here comes from a man between 18 and 35 years old in good health.

The chain links TRBV25-1 to TRBJ1-1; D remains unclear. Germline assignment: CDR1 MGHDK and CDR2 SYGVNS. There are 12 residues in the CDR3. Between the trimmed V and J ends, which lost 8 bases and 0 bases, there was a span of 7 bases. CDR3: CASGWLNTEAFF. The DNA for the CDR3 is TGTGCCAGCGGCTGGTTGAACACTGAAGCTTTCTTT.

The J gene is TRBJ2-4, the V gene TRBV28; 9 bases match TRBD2. This CDR3 region has 14 residues. Germline CDR1 reads MDHEN; CDR2 reads SYDVKM. The trim removed 6 bases at V and 8 bases at J, leaving 8 bases unmatched. DNA for the CDR3: TGTGCCAGCAGACCGCGGGGGGGCCTTGACATTCAGTACTTC. This gives the protein CASRPRGGLDIQYF.

This chain joins TRBV5-6 and TRBJ2-7; possible D gene TRBD2, 6 bases. The V and J ends lost 4 bases and 4 bases respectively, with 24 bases between them. CDR1 SGHDT and CDR2 YYEEEE come from the germline V gene. The CDR3 sequence is 17 residues long. In DNA form, the CDR3 reads TGTGCCAGCAGCGCCAGTGAGACAGTGGGAGGTATGTACGAGCAGTACTTC. It translates to CASSASETVGGMYEQYF.

The chain joins TRBV6-6 to TRBJ2-7, with TRBD2 matching 8 bases. The germline V gene encodes CDR1 MNHNY and CDR2 SVGAGI (reference sequence). CDR3 length: 12 amino acids. V lost 8 bases to trimming and J lost 5 bases; unmatched junction nucleotides: 5. Written as DNA, the CDR3 is TGTGCCAGCCTCGACGGGGGGGACGAGCAGTACTTC. Its protein product is CASLDGGDEQYF.

The rearrangement joins TRBV5-4 to TRBJ2-7, with a weak D call TRBD2 (6 bases). Germline V gene data show CDR1 as SGHNT and CDR2 as YYREEE (reference sequence). The CDR3 is made up of 14 amino acids. Trimming removed 2 bases from V and 1 base from J, with 10 bases in between. The CDR3 here is CASSFMGGSYEQYF. The CDR3 nucleotides are TGTGCCAGCAGCTTCATGGGGGGATCCTACGAGCAGTACTTC.

The rearrangement uses TRBV18 and TRBJ2-7, with TRBD1 identical over 8 bases. The germline CDR1 and CDR2 sequences are KGHSH and LQKENI. The CDR3 length is 16 residues. V trimming: 2 bases; J trimming: 3 bases; junction bases outside the gene matches: 9. CDR3 nucleotide sequence: TGTGCCAGCTCACCAGACCGGGACAGGAATATCTACGAGCAGTACTTC. It codes for CASSPDRDRNIYEQYF.

The count of this clone is one. This chain joins TRBV6-5 and TRBJ2-1; D call uncertain. This CDR3 contains 16 residues. Trimming removed 0 bases from V and 4 bases from J, with 13 bases in between. Looked up from germline, CDR1 is MNHEY and CDR2 is SVGAGI. The CDR3: CASSYSIGQIYNEQFF. The CDR3 DNA reads as TGTGCCAGCAGTTACTCGATTGGTCAGATTTACAATGAGCAGTTCTTC.

This chain joins TRBV4-1 and TRBJ1-2; D uncertain. CDR3 length: 17 residues. Trimming left V 2 bases short and J 2 bases short, with 18 bases between. Germline CDR1 MGHRA, CDR2 YSYEKL. CDR3 in amino acids: CASSQWVELEENYGYTF. CDR3 bases: TGCGCCAGCAGCCAATGGGTTGAATTAGAGGAGAACTATGGCTACACCTTC.

The chain uses TRBV27 and TRBJ1-6; TRBD1 agrees at 7 bases. Trimming cost V 4 bases and J 2 bases; bases outside gene matches: 2. Germline V gives CDR1 MNHEY, CDR2 SMNVEV (reference sequence). This CDR3 is built from 15 residues. In DNA form, the CDR3 reads TGTGCCAGCAGTTACAGGGGCGCCTATAATTCACCCCTCCACTTT. Translated, it gives CASSYRGAYNSPLHF.

The rearrangement uses TRBV27 and TRBJ2-3; 7 positions match TRBD2. The V gene's germline CDR1 is MNHEY and CDR2 SMNVEV (reference sequence). Germline trimming cut 5 bases from V and 4 bases from J; bases unmatched to any gene: 9. This CDR3 has 15 residues. The CDR3 nucleotides are TGTGCCAGCAGTCTTTTGCCGGGGAGGGCAGATACGCAGTATTTT. Translated, it gives CASSLLPGRADTQYF.

This sequence joins TRBV27 and TRBJ1-1, with TRBD1 identical over 8 bases. The CDR3 covers 16 residues. V was clipped by 6 bases and J by 0 bases; unmatched bases: 9. Germline CDR1 MNHEY, CDR2 SMNVEV (reference sequence). CDR3 in amino acids: CASSPGQGIMNTEAFF. The CDR3 coding sequence is TGTGCCAGCAGCCCCGGACAGGGAATAATGAACACTGAAGCTTTCTTT.

This chain joins TRBV4-1 and TRBJ2-2, with no clear D. The CDR3 contains 14 residues. V shed 4 bases and J shed 4 bases, with 10 bases lying between them. Germline-derived CDR1 and CDR2 are MGHRA and YSYEKL. Here the CDR3 reads CASSPLDGTGELFF. In DNA, the CDR3 is TGCGCCAGCAGCCCGCTAGATGGCACCGGGGAGCTGTTTTTT.

The chain has TRBV5-1 and TRBJ1-2, with D unresolved. The CDR3 has 12 amino acids. V was pared by 0 bases and J by 10 bases, with 10 bases between. In germline, CDR1 is SGHRS, CDR2 YFSETQ. This CDR3 is CASSLDGPDYTF. The CDR3 nucleotides are TGCGCCAGCAGCTTGGACGGCCCCGACTACACCTTC.

The rearrangement uses TRBV11-2 and TRBJ2-7, with TRBD2 identical over 9 bases. V gave up 5 bases and J gave up 4 bases; unmatched junction bases: 9. Germline lookup yields CDR1 SGHAT and CDR2 FQNNGV. This CDR3 is 15 amino acids long. The CDR3: CASSDPASGVYEQYF. CDR3 bases: TGTGCCAGCAGCGACCCCGCTAGCGGGGTTTACGAGCAGTACTTC.

CDR3 in DNA: TGTGCCAGCAGCCCATCGACAGGGGTGTTTGACTATGGCTACACCTTC. Its translation is CASSPSTGVFDYGYTF. The rearrangement links TRBV7-9 to TRBJ1-2; 8 bases match TRBD1. The CDR3 runs 16 residues. Trimming removed 5 bases from V and 3 bases from J; junction bases left unmatched: 11. Germline V CDR1 and CDR2: SEHNR, FQNEAQ (reference sequence).

V is TRBV7-9 and J is TRBJ2-2; D call uncertain. The germline V and J ends were trimmed by 0 bases and 7 bases, with 12 bases remaining between them. The CDR3 consists of 15 residues. Germline V gene lookup returns CDR1 SEHNR and CDR2 FQNEAQ (reference sequence). The CDR3 protein is CASSLAPPTVGELFF. The CDR3 nucleotides are TGTGCCAGCAGCTTAGCCCCCCCGACGGTCGGGGAGCTGTTTTTT.

The rearrangement links TRBV2 to TRBJ2-7; no clear D. The CDR3 covers 12 residues. Trimming shortened V by 7 bases and J by 2 bases, and 9 bases separated the two germline ends. The germline gives CDR1 SNHLY, CDR2 FYNNEI. CDR3 protein: CASTNGPYEQYF. CDR3 DNA: TGTGCCAGCACTAACGGACCCTACGAGCAGTACTTC.

V and J are TRBV5-1 and TRBJ2-7, with 11 bases lining up with TRBD2. The CDR3 is made up of 17 amino acids. V lost 2 bases to trimming and J lost 6 bases; unmatched junction nucleotides: 13. The germline CDR1 and CDR2 sequences are SGHRS and YFSETQ. CDR3 region: CASSFSVMVSGRAEQYF. Written as DNA, the CDR3 is TGCGCCAGCAGCTTCTCAGTAATGGTTAGCGGGAGGGCCGAGCAGTACTTC. The variable domain in full, completed from reference TRBV5-1 and TRBJ2-7, reads KAGVTQTPRYLIKTRGQQVTLSCSPISGHRSVSWYQQTPGQGLQFLFEYFSETQRNKGNFPGRFSGRQFSNSRSEMNVSTLELGDSALYLCASSFSVMVSGRAEQYFGPGTRLTVT.

The chain has TRBV6-5 and TRBJ2-7, with a possible D match to TRBD2 (5 bases). CDR1 MNHEY and CDR2 SVGAGI come from the germline V gene. Trimming cost V 2 bases and J 3 bases, with 11 bases left between them. This CDR3 contains 14 residues. CDR3 sequence: CASSYEDGGYEQYF. CDR3 bases: TGTGCCAGCAGTTACGAAGACGGAGGCTACGAGCAGTACTTC.

The V gene is TRBV19, the J gene TRBJ1-5; 7 nucleotides match TRBD1. The CDR3 is 21 amino acids. Germline loops: CDR1 LNHDA, CDR2 SQIVND (reference sequence). The trim removed 3 bases at V and 6 bases at J, leaving 26 bases unmatched. CDR3: CASSISPLIGTGVEVGQPQHF. CDR3 nucleotides: TGTGCCAGTAGTATTTCGCCCTTAATCGGTACAGGGGTCGAGGTTGGTCAGCCCCAGCATTTT. Looking up the rest from reference TRBV19 and TRBJ1-5 gives the full variable domain: DGGITQSPKYLFRKEGQNVTLSCEQNLNHDAMYWYRQDPGQGLRLIYYSQIVNDFQKGDIAEGYSVSREKKESFPLTVTSAQKNPTAFYLCASSISPLIGTGVEVGQPQHFGDGTRLSIL.

This rearrangement joins TRBV2 to TRBJ1-1; 8 nucleotides match TRBD1. Germline CDR1 SNHLY, CDR2 FYNNEI. The length of the CDR3 is 15 residues. V lost 1 base to trimming and J lost 6 bases; unmatched junction nucleotides: 7. DNA for the CDR3: TGTGCCAGCAGTGAAGGGACAGGGTACTGGCCTGAAGCTTTCTTT. This codes for CASSEGTGYWPEAFF.

This sequence joins TRBV7-2 and TRBJ2-5; D perhaps matches TRBD1 (5 bases). The V and J ends lost 5 bases and 2 bases respectively, with 12 bases between them. From germline, CDR1 is SGHTA and CDR2 FQGNSA. The CDR3 totals 14 residues. CDR3 sequence: CASSTRVWQETQYF. DNA for the CDR3: TGTGCCAGCAGCACCAGGGTCTGGCAAGAGACCCAGTACTTC.

The chain links TRBV11-2 to TRBJ1-1; TRBD1 agrees at 7 bases. The CDR3 has 15 residues. V trimming: 4 bases; J trimming: 2 bases; junction bases outside the gene matches: 7. The germline V gene has CDR1 SGHAT and CDR2 FQNNGV. CDR3 nucleotides: TGTGCCAGCAGCTCCCCCGGGACAGTAAACACTGAAGCTTTCTTT. It is translated as CASSSPGTVNTEAFF. Together with reference TRBV11-2 and TRBJ1-1, the CDR3 gives the full variable domain: EAGVAQSPRYKIIEKRQSVAFWCNPISGHATLYWYQQILGQGPKLLIQFQNNGVVDDSQLPKDRFSAERLKGVDSTLKIQPAKLEDSAVYLCASSSPGTVNTEAFFGQGTRLTVV.

The chain recombines TRBV28 with TRBJ1-1, with D unresolved. This CDR3 has 14 amino acids. Trimming cost V 7 bases and J 2 bases, with 14 bases left between them. The germline CDR1 and CDR2 sequences are MDHEN and SYDVKM. The chain's CDR3 is CASTSRGVNTEAFF. The CDR3 DNA follows: TGTGCCAGCACCTCCCGGGGAGTAAACACTGAAGCTTTCTTT. The full variable domain, in which reference TRBV28 and TRBJ1-1 provide the parts outside the CDR3, is DVKVTQSSRYLVKRTGEKVFLECVQDMDHENMFWYRQDPGLGLRLIYFSYDVKMKEKGDIPEGYSVSREKKERFSLILESASTNQTSMYLCASTSRGVNTEAFFGQGTRLTVV.

The chain has TRBV7-9 and TRBJ1-2, with a weak D call TRBD1 (5 bases). Trimming took 4 bases from V and 2 from J, leaving 8 bases between them. The CDR3 is made up of 13 amino acids. Germline V gene sequence: CDR1 SEHNR, CDR2 FQNEAQ (reference sequence). In DNA, the CDR3 is TGTGCCAGCAGCTGGGACGGGAACTATGGCTACACCTTC. It specifies CASSWDGNYGYTF.

The chain joins TRBV30 to TRBJ1-4; D uncertain. The CDR3 totals 14 residues. Germline CDR1 reads GTSNPN; CDR2 reads SVGIG (reference sequence). The V end was cut by 5 bases, the J end by 2 bases, with 12 bases between. CDR3 DNA sequence: TGTGCCTGGGAATACACCGGGACTAATGAAAAACTGTTTTTT. Translation gives CAWEYTGTNEKLFF.